This T cell receptor beta chain was identified in a study of cytomegalovirus exposure and HLA in healthy donors. The CDR3 runs 15 residues. V lost 0 bases and J lost 2; bases outside the gene matches: 1. Per germline, CDR1 SGHNT and CDR2 YYREEE (reference sequence). The PCR was carried out with 60 Vbeta primers and 13 Jbeta primers. Produced via immunoSEQ multiplex PCR; TCRdb's table is partial and in-frame only. The sample consists of under 150,000 clones, 78% of them appearing once. Sequenced: PBMCs. This chain joins TRBV5-4 and TRBJ2-1; 8 bases line up with TRBD2. This TCR was sampled from a woman between 40 and 50 years old in good health and CMV-seropositive. CDR3 DNA: TGTGCCAGCAGCTTGGCCGGGGGGGCCTACAATGAGCAGTTCTTC. Protein product: CASSLAGGAYNEQFF.